The source of this T cell receptor (beta chain) is a study of cytomegalovirus exposure and HLA in healthy donors. Study conclusions and caveats: Association of a missense DCLRE1C variant with TCR beta V- and J-gene trimming was reported in a later analysis. Researchers catalogued roughly 150 TCR beta chains as cytomegalovirus-associated. Indistinguishable V segments, including TRBV6-2 and TRBV6-3, were excluded.

With regard to this clone: Its antigen is not known.

Primers included in the PCR were 60 Vbeta and 13 Jbeta primers. The protocol was immunoSEQ multiplex PCR, while the TCRdb copy is restricted to in-frame clones and leaves out a portion. The data hold around 170,000 clones, with roughly 80% observed a single time. This CDR3 is built from 15 residues. Per germline, CDR1 ENHRY and CDR2 SYGVKD. The V and J ends lost 2 bases and 5 bases, in that order; junction bases with no gene match: 8. The TCR comes from a man aged 45 to 65 in good health and CMV-seronegative. V usage is TRBV10-3 and J usage is TRBJ2-5, with 7 bases aligning to TRBD1. Source material: PBMCs. The CDR3 loop is CAISEQGGALETQYF. CDR3 DNA: TGTGCCATCAGTGAGCAAGGGGGCGCGCTTGAGACCCAGTACTTC.